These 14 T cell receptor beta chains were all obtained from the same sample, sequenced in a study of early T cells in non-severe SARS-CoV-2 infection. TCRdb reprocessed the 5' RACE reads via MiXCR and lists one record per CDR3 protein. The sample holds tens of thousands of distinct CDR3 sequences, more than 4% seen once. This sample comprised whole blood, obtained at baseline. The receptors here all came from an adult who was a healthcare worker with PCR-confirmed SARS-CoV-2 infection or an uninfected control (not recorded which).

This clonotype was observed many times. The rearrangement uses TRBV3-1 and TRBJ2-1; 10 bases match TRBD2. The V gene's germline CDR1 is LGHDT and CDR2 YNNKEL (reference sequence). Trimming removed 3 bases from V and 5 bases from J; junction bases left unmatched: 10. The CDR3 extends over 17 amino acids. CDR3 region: CASSHKREGPSDNEQFF. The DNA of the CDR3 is TGTGCCAGCAGCCATAAGCGGGAGGGACCCAGTGACAATGAGCAGTTCTTC.

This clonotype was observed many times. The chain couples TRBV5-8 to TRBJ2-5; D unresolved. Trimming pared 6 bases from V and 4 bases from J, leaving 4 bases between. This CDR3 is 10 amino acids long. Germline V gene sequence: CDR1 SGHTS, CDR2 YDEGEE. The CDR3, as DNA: TGTGCCAGCATCAGAGAGACCCAGTACTTC. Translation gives CASIRETQYF.

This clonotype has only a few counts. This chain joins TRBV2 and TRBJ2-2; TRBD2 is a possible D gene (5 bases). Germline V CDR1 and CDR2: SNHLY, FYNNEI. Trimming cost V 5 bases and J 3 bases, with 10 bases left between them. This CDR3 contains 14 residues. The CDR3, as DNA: TGTGCCAGCAGTTTTAACGGGGACACCGGGGAGCTGTTTTTT. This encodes CASSFNGDTGELFF.

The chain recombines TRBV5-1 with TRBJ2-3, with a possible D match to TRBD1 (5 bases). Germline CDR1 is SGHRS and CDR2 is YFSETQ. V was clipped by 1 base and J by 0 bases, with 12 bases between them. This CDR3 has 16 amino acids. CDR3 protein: CASSLNRRASTDTQYF. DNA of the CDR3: TGCGCCAGCAGCTTGAACAGGAGAGCTAGCACAGATACGCAGTATTTT.

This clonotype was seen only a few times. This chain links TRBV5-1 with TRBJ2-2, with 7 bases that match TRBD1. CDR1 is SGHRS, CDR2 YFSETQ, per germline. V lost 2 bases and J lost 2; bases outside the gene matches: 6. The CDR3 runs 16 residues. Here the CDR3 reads CASSFRGQDNTGELFF. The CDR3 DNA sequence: TGCGCCAGCAGCTTTAGAGGACAGGATAACACCGGGGAGCTGTTTTTT.

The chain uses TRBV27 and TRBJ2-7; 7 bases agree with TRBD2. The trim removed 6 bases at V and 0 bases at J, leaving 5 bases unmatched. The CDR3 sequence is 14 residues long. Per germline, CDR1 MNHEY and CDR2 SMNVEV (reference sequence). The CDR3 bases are TGTGCCAGCAGCCGACCGGGAGGCTCCTACGAGCAGTACTTC. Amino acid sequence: CASSRPGGSYEQYF.

The CDR3 loop reads CASSVRLAGTWLAKNIQYF. DNA for the CDR3: TGTGCCAGCAGTGTGCGGCTAGCGGGAACATGGTTAGCCAAAAACATTCAGTACTTC. The rearrangement joins TRBV2 to TRBJ2-4; TRBD2 matches 9 bases. Unmatched junction bases numbered 13, after V lost 4 bases and J lost 0 bases. Germline assignment: CDR1 SNHLY and CDR2 FYNNEI. The CDR3 is made up of 19 amino acids.

As DNA, the CDR3 is TGTGCCAGCAGTTACACACGGACAGGCCGCTATGGCTACACCTTC. Translated, it gives CASSYTRTGRYGYTF. This chain connects TRBV6-5 to TRBJ1-2; TRBD1 agrees at 7 bases. Unmatched junction bases numbered 7, after V lost 2 bases and J lost 4 bases. Germline CDR1 is MNHEY and CDR2 is SVGAGI. The CDR3 is 15 amino acids.

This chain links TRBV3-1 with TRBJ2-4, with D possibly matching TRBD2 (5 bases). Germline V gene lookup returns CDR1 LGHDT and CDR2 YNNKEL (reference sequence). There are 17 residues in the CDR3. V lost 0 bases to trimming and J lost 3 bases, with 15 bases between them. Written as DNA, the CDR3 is TGTGCCAGCAGCCAAGATAGGGCTAGCTGGGACAAAAACATTCAGTACTTC. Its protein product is CASSQDRASWDKNIQYF.

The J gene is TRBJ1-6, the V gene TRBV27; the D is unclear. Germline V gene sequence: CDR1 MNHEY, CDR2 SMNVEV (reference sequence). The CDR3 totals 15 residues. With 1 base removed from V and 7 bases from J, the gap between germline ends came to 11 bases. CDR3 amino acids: CASSLYRSRNSPLHF. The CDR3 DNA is TGTGCCAGCAGTTTATACCGCAGCCGGAATTCACCCCTCCACTTT.

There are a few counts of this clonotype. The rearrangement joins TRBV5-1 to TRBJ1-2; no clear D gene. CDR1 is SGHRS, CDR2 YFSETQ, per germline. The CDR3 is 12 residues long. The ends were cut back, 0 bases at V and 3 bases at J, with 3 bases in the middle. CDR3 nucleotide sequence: TGCGCCAGCAGCTTGGATGACTATGGCTACACCTTC. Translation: CASSLDDYGYTF.

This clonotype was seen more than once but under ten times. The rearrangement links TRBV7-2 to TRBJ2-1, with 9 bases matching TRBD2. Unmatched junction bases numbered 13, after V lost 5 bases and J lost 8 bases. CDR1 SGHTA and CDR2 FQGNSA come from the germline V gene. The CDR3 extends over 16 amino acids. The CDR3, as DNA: TGTGCCAGCAGCCCCTGGGGCGGGAGGGACATGTATGAGCAGTTCTTC. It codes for CASSPWGGRDMYEQFF. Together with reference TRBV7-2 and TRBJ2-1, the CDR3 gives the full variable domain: GAGVSQSPSNKVTEKGKDVELRCDPISGHTALYWYRQSLGQGLEFLIYFQGNSAPDKSGLPSDRFSAERTGGSVSTLTIQRTQQEDSAVYLCASSPWGGRDMYEQFFGPGTRLTVL.

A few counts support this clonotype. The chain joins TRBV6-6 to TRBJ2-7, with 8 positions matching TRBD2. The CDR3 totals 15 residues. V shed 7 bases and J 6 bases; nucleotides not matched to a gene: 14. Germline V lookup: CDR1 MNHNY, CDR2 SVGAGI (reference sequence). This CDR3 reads CASTPGGRSSSEQYF. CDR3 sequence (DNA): TGTGCCAGCACCCCGGGGGGGAGAAGTAGCAGCGAGCAGTACTTC.

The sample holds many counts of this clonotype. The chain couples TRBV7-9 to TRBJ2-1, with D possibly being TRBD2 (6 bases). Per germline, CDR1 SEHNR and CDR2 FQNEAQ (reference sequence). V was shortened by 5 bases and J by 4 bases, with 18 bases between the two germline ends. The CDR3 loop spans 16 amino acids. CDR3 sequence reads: CASSLRGGTVYNEQFF. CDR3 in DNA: TGTGCCAGCAGCCTGCGGGGCGGGACCGTTTACAATGAGCAGTTCTTC.